This entry features one T cell receptor (beta chain) sequence. What it binds is not known. The data were obtained in a study of OX40 agonist ivuxolimab in advanced cancers. Regarding the study as a whole: Expanded peripheral T cells had an undetermined antigen specificity.

Assay: immunoSEQ multiplex PCR; the TCRdb copy retains only in-frame clones and omits some. Of some 100,000 clones listed, 90% to 95% are singletons. The CDR3 spans 14 residues. Trimming removed 6 bases at V and 4 bases at J, with 15 bases between. CDR1 and CDR2 from the germline V gene are MNHNS and SASEGT. Patients were excluded for autoimmune disease history or systemic immunosuppression. Blood got drawn at baseline, again on cycle 4 day 1, and then on cycle 7 day 1. The rearrangement joins TRBV6-1 to TRBJ1-1; D uncertain. The sequence derives from an adult with an advanced solid tumor such as melanoma, head and neck, liver or kidney cancer. This specimen consisted of CD4+ or CD8+ T cells sorted from blood, obtained in a trial of the OX40 agonist ivuxolimab. DNA for the CDR3: TGTGCCAGCAGCCCACGATATGGGAGCACTGAAGCTTTCTTT. It yields the protein CASSPRYGSTEAFF.